This TCR beta chain is from a study of cytomegalovirus exposure and HLA in healthy donors. Notes on the study in general: Most subjects had HLA-A and HLA-B alleles reportedly predicted accurately by TCR beta sequences.

The PCR used 60 Vbeta and 13 Jbeta primers. The data were produced by immunoSEQ multiplex PCR, yet TCRdb's version contains in-frame clones alone and is incomplete. The table shows 95,000 to 150,000 clones, with 80% occurring only once. For this clone: Antigen specificity is unknown. Germline is not matched at one junction end, which may reflect a read error.

The CDR3 loop spans 14 amino acids. Germline V gene data show CDR1 as SEHNR and CDR2 as FQNEAQ (reference sequence). This sequence joins TRBV7-9 and TRBJ2-7; 9 nucleotides agree with TRBD1. The sequenced sample was PBMCs. This sequence originates from a female donor in good health and CMV-seropositive. CDR3 amino acids: CSSSLGTGTYEQYF. CDR3 DNA sequence: TGTTCCAGCAGCTTAGGGACAGGGACTTACGAGCAGTACTTC. The entire variable domain, with the rest obtained from reference TRBV7-9 and TRBJ2-7, is as follows: DTGVSQNPRHKITKRGQNVTFRCDPISEHNRLYWYRQTLGQGPEFLTYFQNEAQLEKSRLLSDRFSAERPKGSFSTLEIQRTEQGDSAMYLCSSSLGTGTYEQYFGPGTRLTVT.